This T cell receptor beta chain was documented in a study of T cell responses to AZD1222 COVID-19 vaccine. Study outcomes and limitations: The donor cohort was predominantly white British with a female majority, and clonal diversity may have been underestimated. Baseline serostatus was positive in only a handful of AZD1222 recipients.

As concerns this clone: The target antigen is unknown.

Germline CDR1 and CDR2: MDHEN and SYDVKM. V lost 5 bases to trimming and J lost 1 base, with 11 bases between them. The CDR3 consists of 14 residues. The table came from immunoSEQ multiplex PCR; TCRdb's copy has only in-frame clones and leaves some out. The data show 150,000 to 200,000 clones, 90% seen once. Sequences were derived from peripheral blood, sampled 28 days after the second dose of the MenACWY control vaccine. This chain links TRBV28 with TRBJ1-2; no clear D gene. The sequence came from an adult who received the MenACWY meningococcal vaccine as a control. CDR3 amino acids: CASSDGSLNYGYTF. The CDR3 region has the DNA TGTGCCAGCAGTGACGGCAGCCTTAACTATGGCTACACCTTC.